This T cell receptor (beta chain) was identified during a study of cytotoxic CD8 clonotypes in ibrutinib-treated CLL (dated by TCRdb to about 2021). Background for the entire study: The cohort included roughly 15 treatment-naive and roughly 10 relapsed/refractory patients; 17 to 18 were IGHV unmutated. Responses were partial in around 24 patients and complete in 2; after median about 68 months follow-up, around 15 stayed in remission and some twelve progressed. The response samples were drawn at a median of roughly twelve months into treatment, with a range of about 6 to 36 months. Samples averaged about 260,000 productive templates and around 91,000 productive rearrangements. Longitudinal samples were obtainable from about 30% of the roughly 86 participants in the trial. Cryopreserved peripheral blood mononuclear cells were collected before treatment, at response, and at either disease progression or sustained remission. Patients were still on ibrutinib when every remission and progressive disease sample was collected. The investigation overall reported the following: Baseline clonality was found to be higher than that of age-matched healthy donors and was strongly correlated with circulating CD8+ T-cell counts. Sampling times were not matched between sustained-remission and progressing patients, and lymph node repertoires were not studied. Clonality increased at ibrutinib response, stayed stable in sustained remission, and fell back toward baseline at progression. Public clonotypes were rare and either shrank or stayed stable during treatment, and the rise in clonality at ibrutinib response reflected expansion of private clonotypes.

What the time point label conveys for this sample: progressive disease on ibrutinib. For TCR beta library preparation, 1.5 to 2.5 micrograms of genomic DNA was extracted from cryopreserved PBMCs. Longitudinal blood samples from CLL patients receiving ibrutinib monotherapy were subjected to high-throughput TCR beta sequencing. Patients were enrolled in a phase 2 open-label single-center ibrutinib monotherapy trial. In the case of this clone: What antigen it recognizes has not been identified. Qualities for individual bases were not recorded, and no much larger clone is one base off.

The goal of deep resolution MiSeq sequencing was a depth between 1 in 1 million and 1 in 200,000 T cells, and coverage averaged 10x per clonotype. The immunoSEQ hsTCRB Kit was used to generate TCR beta libraries. Concerning the study's data processing: Data were analyzed with ImmunoSEQ Data Assistant and ImmunoSEQ Analyzer, with V, D and J genes assigned per IMGT definitions. Clonality, with values ranging from 0 to 1, was calculated as one minus the normalized Shannon entropy of productive rearrangement frequencies. Only overrepresented clonotypes making up at least 0.05% of each patient's repertoire were included in the public clonotype analysis. Some 13 age-matched healthy donor repertoires from immuneACCESS served as clonality controls. The immuneACCESS repertoire file appears here via TCRdb, limited to in-frame rearrangements. These files lack a portion of the clones; in checked studies, under half of the deficit traces to unresolved V genes, and the cause of the others is not known. From that table come the V and J calls and clone size; the DNA was used to work out D and trimming. This sample gives roughly 58,000 clones in total; 50% to 70% of them show up just once. 24% of the sample lies in the top ten.

This TCR was recovered from a human donor with chronic lymphocytic leukemia. Sequenced material: PBMCs, taken at disease progression, from a patient treated with ibrutinib.

The CDR3 sequence is CASSQEDKITDTQYF. The bases are TGCGCCAGCAGTCAAGAAGACAAAATCACAGATACGCAGTATTTT. Recombination joined TRBV23-1 with TRBJ2-3, with the D gene too uncertain to name. TRBV23-1 is identified as an open reading frame with a role that is uncertain. The trim is 2 bases for V and 2 bases for J, with a gap of 11 bases between the germline ends. Measured from the cysteine to the phenylalanine, the CDR3 is 15 residues long. The only DNA kept is the CDR3, 45 bases in frame from the first base.